This T cell receptor beta chain was sequenced during a study of T-cell memory formation after mild COVID-19. TCRdb re-analysed the 5' RACE reads in MiXCR, keeping a single row per CDR3 protein. This sample has 530,000 or so distinct CDR3 sequences; about 18% occur once, and the top ten carry 8.1%. What was sequenced was PBMCs or a T cell subset sorted from them (not recorded which). This TCR was recovered from an adult woman who had mild COVID-19 (a few samples of this study predate the infection). Cell type and time point are not known.

The chain's CDR3 is CASSPRSRQGNSPLHF. CDR3 nucleotides: TGTGCCAGCAGCCCCCGTTCCCGGCAGGGTAATTCACCCCTCCACTTT. The chain carries TRBV9 and TRBJ1-6, with D tentatively TRBD1 (5 bases). V lost 4 bases and J 6 bases, leaving 17 bases between the germline ends. Germline V gene lookup returns CDR1 SGDLS and CDR2 YYNGEE. CDR3 size: 16 residues.